Listed below are T cell receptor beta chains from one sample, sequenced in a study of T cell changes during pregnancy in multiple sclerosis. Method: immunoSEQ multiplex PCR; TCRdb's copy keeps in-frame clones and lacks some. The sample includes about 38,000 clones, roughly 90% of them seen just once. Sequenced here: CD4+ T cells from peripheral blood mononuclear cells, sampled before pregnancy. Receptors were obtained from a female donor with multiple sclerosis, enrolled in a pregnancy study. Each CDR3 is given with its conserved first and last residue. Each record gives: CDR3 DNA, CDR3 protein, J gene, D gene, V gene, clone size. D genes are given only for firm matches. Size is stated for part of the rows, as once, few or many counts, or as a class when the clone is expanded.

TGTGCCAGCAGCTCCCCGGGCAGGGGTTATGGGGAGCTGTTTTTT,CASSSPGRGYGELFF,TRBJ2-2,NA,TRBV11-2,NA
TGTGCCAGCAGTTACTCGAATCAGGGTGATGAAAAACTGTTTTTT,CASSYSNQGDEKLFF,TRBJ1-4,NA,TRBV6-6,once
TGTGCCAGCTCACCGGAGGGGTATTCCTACAATGAGCAGTTCTTC,CASSPEGYSYNEQFF,TRBJ2-1,NA,TRBV18,NA
TGTGCCAGCAGCGTAGGGAGCGGGGGGGCGGAGACCCAGTACTTC,CASSVGSGGAETQYF,TRBJ2-5,TRBD2,TRBV9,NA
TGTGCCAGCCGCAGGGGGACAAACACCGGGGAGCTGTTTTTT,CASRRGTNTGELFF,TRBJ2-2,TRBD1,TRBV9,NA
TGTGCCAGTAGTACGGACGGACAACTCTCCTACGAGCAGTACTTC,CASSTDGQLSYEQYF,TRBJ2-7,NA,TRBV19,few
TGTGCCAGTAGTATCGAACTAGCGGGGCAGTCCGGGGAGCTGTTTTTT,CASSIELAGQSGELFF,TRBJ2-2,TRBD2,TRBV19,few
TGTGCCAGCAGTGAAGTTGAGGGGGAAACGCAGTATTTT,CASSEVEGETQYF,TRBJ2-3,NA,TRBV6-4,once
TGTGCCAGCAGCTTAATGTCGGGGGGCACTGAAGCTTTCTTT,CASSLMSGGTEAFF,TRBJ1-1,NA,TRBV7-9,NA
TGTGCCAGCAGCGCGCAACGGTACGAGCAGTACTTC,CASSAQRYEQYF,TRBJ2-7,NA,TRBV2,NA
TGTGCCAGCAGCTTGACTGTCTACAATGAGCAGTTCTTC,CASSLTVYNEQFF,TRBJ2-1,NA,TRBV5-4,NA
TGTGCCAGCAGCGCGACAGGGCTTACCTACGAGCAGTACTTC,CASSATGLTYEQYF,TRBJ2-7,TRBD1,TRBV9,NA
TGTGCCAGCAGCTTGGACACTCAGAACACCGGGGAGCTGTTTTTT,CASSLDTQNTGELFF,TRBJ2-2,NA,TRBV11-2,few
TGTGCCAGTAGTATGCCCCCCAGAAACAATCAGCCCCAGCATTTT,CASSMPPRNNQPQHF,TRBJ1-5,NA,TRBV19,NA
TGTGCCAGCAGTGACTCCACCCAGGGGGGAAAACTGTTTTTT,CASSDSTQGGKLFF,TRBJ1-4,TRBD1,TRBV6-4,NA
TGTGCCAGCAGCCAAGGGGACTTAAATAGCAATCAGCCCCAGCATTTT,CASSQGDLNSNQPQHF,TRBJ1-5,NA,TRBV4-2,NA
TGCGCCAGCAGCTTGGCTTACCTGACCCCGGGGGAGACCCAGTACTTC,CASSLAYLTPGETQYF,TRBJ2-5,NA,TRBV5-1,NA
TGTGCCAGCGGATCGGGACAGGGGAAGGAGGGGTACGAGCAGTACTTC,CASGSGQGKEGYEQYF,TRBJ2-7,TRBD1,TRBV28,NA
TGCGCCAGCAGCTTGGCCCCGGGCACAGATACGCAGTATTTT,CASSLAPGTDTQYF,TRBJ2-3,NA,TRBV5-1,NA
TGCGCCAGCAGCCAAGTTAGCGGGTCAAACACTGAAGCTTTCTTT,CASSQVSGSNTEAFF,TRBJ1-1,NA,TRBV4-1,NA
TGTGCCATCAGTGAGCCCCGGACTTTTTATGGCTACACCTTC,CAISEPRTFYGYTF,TRBJ1-2,NA,TRBV10-3,NA
TGTGCCACCAGCAGATGGGGGCAGTCCTACGAGCAGTACTTC,CATSRWGQSYEQYF,TRBJ2-7,NA,TRBV15,NA
TGTGCCAGCAGCTTAGGATCAGGGAACACTGAAGCTTTCTTT,CASSLGSGNTEAFF,TRBJ1-1,NA,TRBV7-2,NA
TGTGCCAGCTCAAGCATTAGAGTACAGTTTCATGGCTACACCTTC,CASSSIRVQFHGYTF,TRBJ1-2,NA,TRBV18,once
TGTGCCAGCAGCCCTTTGGGGGGGTTCGCCTACAATGAGCAGTTCTTC,CASSPLGGFAYNEQFF,TRBJ2-1,TRBD2,TRBV7-6,NA
TGCGCCAGCAGCCAGACGTTGGGAGAGGCTGAAGCTTTCTTT,CASSQTLGEAEAFF,TRBJ1-1,NA,TRBV5-1,NA
TGTGCCAGCAGCGAGGGACAGCTTTTCTCTGGAAACACCATATATTTT,CASSEGQLFSGNTIYF,TRBJ1-3,TRBD1,TRBV7-2,once
TGTGCCAGCAGCTCAAAGTCCAGGACACCCGCCTATGGCTACACCTTC,CASSSKSRTPAYGYTF,TRBJ1-2,NA,TRBV5-6,NA
TGTGCCAGCAGCCTCCCCGTTCCGGAGCAGTACTTC,CASSLPVPEQYF,TRBJ2-7,NA,TRBV11-2,NA
TGTGCCAGTAGTCCCGACAAGGGGGCGGGAGCTTTCTTT,CASSPDKGAGAFF,TRBJ1-1,TRBD1,TRBV19,NA
TGTGCCAGCAGCTTAGCGCGGACAACCACCTTC,CASSLARTTTF,TRBJ1-2,NA,TRBV11-2,NA
TGTGCCAGCAGTTATATGACAGTTGTCTATGGCTACACCTTC,CASSYMTVVYGYTF,TRBJ1-2,NA,TRBV6-6,NA
TGTGCCATCAGTGAGAGGTCGGGAGGCAATCAGCCCCAGCATTTT,CAISERSGGNQPQHF,TRBJ1-5,NA,TRBV10-3,NA
TGTGCCAGCAGCAGAGGGGAGGCAGAGACCCAGTACTTC,CASSRGEAETQYF,TRBJ2-5,NA,TRBV6-5,NA
TGCGCCAGCAGCTTGGGTAGGACAATTGAATACGAGCAGTACTTC,CASSLGRTIEYEQYF,TRBJ2-7,NA,TRBV5-1,NA
TGTGCCATCAGTGAGGTCGATACAGGGTGGTCAGATACGCAGTATTTT,CAISEVDTGWSDTQYF,TRBJ2-3,NA,TRBV10-3,NA
TGTGCCAGCGTCATCCCGGGACAGGGGGGGAGCTATGGCTACACCTTC,CASVIPGQGGSYGYTF,TRBJ1-2,TRBD1,TRBV6-6,NA
TGCGCCAGCAACCCCGGGACAGGGGGTAATGAGCAGTTCTTC,CASNPGTGGNEQFF,TRBJ2-1,TRBD1,TRBV5-1,NA
TGCAGCGTTCCGGACAGGGTGAACACTGAAGCTTTCTTT,CSVPDRVNTEAFF,TRBJ1-1,TRBD1,TRBV29-1,NA
TGTGCCAGCAGCCTAAGACTAGCGGGGGGGGCTTACAATGAGCAGTTCTTC,CASSLRLAGGAYNEQFF,TRBJ2-1,TRBD2,TRBV13,once
TGTGCCAGCAGCGCTAGCGGGGGAGGCACAGATACGCAGTATTTT,CASSASGGGTDTQYF,TRBJ2-3,TRBD2,TRBV9,NA
TGTGCCAGCACTAAAATCGACGGACAGCTCTCTAAGGGCTACACCTTC,CASTKIDGQLSKGYTF,TRBJ1-2,NA,TRBV11-2,NA
TGTGCCAGCAGCATTCTCGGACTGGAGGATAATGAGCAGTTCTTC,CASSILGLEDNEQFF,TRBJ2-1,NA,TRBV6-5,NA
TGTGCCAGCAGCTTACTGAGCGGGGGGACGCAAGAGACCCAGTACTTC,CASSLLSGGTQETQYF,TRBJ2-5,TRBD2,TRBV7-9,NA
TGCGCCAGCAGCCCGGGACACCTGTACCAAGAGACCCAGTACTTC,CASSPGHLYQETQYF,TRBJ2-5,NA,TRBV5-1,once
TGTGCCAGCAGCCTAGTCCGGTGGGCCCAGTACTTC,CASSLVRWAQYF,TRBJ2-5,NA,TRBV28,NA
TGTGCCAGCTCACCGATCCGGGACAGCGACAATGAAAAACTGTTTTTT,CASSPIRDSDNEKLFF,TRBJ1-4,TRBD1,TRBV18,NA
TGTGCCTGGAGTCTCACCACAGTATACAATGAGCAGTTCTTC,CAWSLTTVYNEQFF,TRBJ2-1,NA,TRBV30,NA
TGTGCCAGCAGTGATCAGGGGGGAGGCTACGAGCAGTACTTC,CASSDQGGGYEQYF,TRBJ2-7,NA,TRBV2,NA
TGTGCCATCAAGGGGTCTAGCACAGATACGCAGTATTTT,CAIKGSSTDTQYF,TRBJ2-3,NA,TRBV10-3,NA
TGTGCCAGCAGTGGCACCTACAGGGGGGGGACCCAGTACTTC,CASSGTYRGGTQYF,TRBJ2-5,NA,TRBV28,NA
TGTGCCTGGAGTGCTGACAGAGGTACGCAGTATTTT,CAWSADRGTQYF,TRBJ2-3,NA,TRBV30,NA
TGTGCCAGCTCACCAAGTAGAGAGACCCAGTACTTC,CASSPSRETQYF,TRBJ2-5,NA,TRBV18,NA
TGTGCCAGCTACCCCGCGGCAGGGTCAGATACGCAGTATTTT,CASYPAAGSDTQYF,TRBJ2-3,NA,TRBV28,NA
TGTGCCAGCAGCTTATTGGGGGGAGCCAACACTGAAGCTTTCTTT,CASSLLGGANTEAFF,TRBJ1-1,NA,TRBV7-3,NA
TGTGCCAGCAGAGGAACTTCGGGGTGGCCCACTGAAGCTTTCTTT,CASRGTSGWPTEAFF,TRBJ1-1,NA,TRBV6-5,few
TGTGCCAGCAGTGGCAGAGTAGCAAATCAGCCCCAGCATTTT,CASSGRVANQPQHF,TRBJ1-5,NA,TRBV2,NA
TGTGCCAGCAGCGTAACAGGGGGCGTGAAGACCCAGTACTTC,CASSVTGGVKTQYF,TRBJ2-5,TRBD1,TRBV5-8,NA
TGTGCCACCAGCAGAGTAGGGGGGGCGGGGGATACGCAGTATTTT,CATSRVGGAGDTQYF,TRBJ2-3,NA,TRBV15,NA
TGTGCCAGCAGCCCCAGGGTTGGCAGAGACACCATATATTTT,CASSPRVGRDTIYF,TRBJ1-3,NA,TRBV7-2,NA